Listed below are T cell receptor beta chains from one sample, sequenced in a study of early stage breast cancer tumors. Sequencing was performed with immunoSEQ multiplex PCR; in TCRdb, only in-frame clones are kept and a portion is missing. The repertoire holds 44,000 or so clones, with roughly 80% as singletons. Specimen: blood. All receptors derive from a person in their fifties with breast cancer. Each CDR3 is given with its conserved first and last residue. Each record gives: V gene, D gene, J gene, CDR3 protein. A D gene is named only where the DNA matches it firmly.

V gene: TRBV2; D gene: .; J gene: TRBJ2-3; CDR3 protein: CASSEGGGTDTQYF
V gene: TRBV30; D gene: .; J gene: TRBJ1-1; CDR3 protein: CAWSVDVNTEAFF
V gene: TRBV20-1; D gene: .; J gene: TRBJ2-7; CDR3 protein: CSAPLAYEQYF
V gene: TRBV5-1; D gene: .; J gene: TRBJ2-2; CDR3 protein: CASSLNGDTGELFF
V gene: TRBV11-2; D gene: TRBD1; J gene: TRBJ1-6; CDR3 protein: CASSLVGTGGSPLHF
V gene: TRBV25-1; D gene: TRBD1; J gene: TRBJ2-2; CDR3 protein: CASSLRQGETGELFF
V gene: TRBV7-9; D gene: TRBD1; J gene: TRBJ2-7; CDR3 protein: CASSRPGTEPTAYEQYF
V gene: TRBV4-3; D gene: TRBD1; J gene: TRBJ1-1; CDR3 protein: CASSRRGLGTEAFF
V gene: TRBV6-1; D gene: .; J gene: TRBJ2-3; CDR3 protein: CASSARWGGVADTQYF
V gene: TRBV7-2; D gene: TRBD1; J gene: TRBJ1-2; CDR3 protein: CASIGQGNGYTF
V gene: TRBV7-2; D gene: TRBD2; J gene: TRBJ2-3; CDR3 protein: CASSMTSGRADTQYF
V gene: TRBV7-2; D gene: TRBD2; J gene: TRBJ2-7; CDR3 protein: CASRLTAGGGQYF
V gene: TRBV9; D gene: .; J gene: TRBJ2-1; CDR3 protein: CASGSGPTSYNEQFF
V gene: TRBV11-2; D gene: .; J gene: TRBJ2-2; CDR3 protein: CASSSLTGELFF
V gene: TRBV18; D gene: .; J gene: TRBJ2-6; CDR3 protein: CASSGSGANVLTF
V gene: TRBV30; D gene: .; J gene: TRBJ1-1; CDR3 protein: CAWTLGLNTEAFF
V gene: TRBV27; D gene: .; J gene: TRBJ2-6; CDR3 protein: CASRHNRDGTRSGANVLTF
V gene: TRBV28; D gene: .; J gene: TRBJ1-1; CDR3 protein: CASSGGGQGTEAFF
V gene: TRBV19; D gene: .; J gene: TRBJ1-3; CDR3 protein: CASTGRGTGNTIYF
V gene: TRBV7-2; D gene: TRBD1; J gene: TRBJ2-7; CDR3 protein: CASSPRQGPHEQYF
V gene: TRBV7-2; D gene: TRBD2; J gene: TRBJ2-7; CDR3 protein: CASSGRLAGVPSEQYF
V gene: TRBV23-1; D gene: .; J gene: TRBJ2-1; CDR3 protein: CASSQLATPGIGKQFF
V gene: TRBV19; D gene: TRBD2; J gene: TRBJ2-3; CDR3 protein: CASSGLAGGLSTDTQYF
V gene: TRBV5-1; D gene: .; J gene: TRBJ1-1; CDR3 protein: CASSGPLRSEAFF
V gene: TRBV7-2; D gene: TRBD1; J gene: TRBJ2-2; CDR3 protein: CASSSRNLGGQGAGELFF
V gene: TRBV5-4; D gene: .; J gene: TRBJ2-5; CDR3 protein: CASSSTGETQYF
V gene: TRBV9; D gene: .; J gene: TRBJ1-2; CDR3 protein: CASSDDSFYGYTF
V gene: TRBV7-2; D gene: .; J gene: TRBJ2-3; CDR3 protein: CASSRRLDAGTDTQYF
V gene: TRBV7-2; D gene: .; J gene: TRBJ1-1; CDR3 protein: CASSPQGNTEAFF
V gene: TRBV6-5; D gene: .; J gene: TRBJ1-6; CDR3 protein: CASSYLGLGNSPLHF
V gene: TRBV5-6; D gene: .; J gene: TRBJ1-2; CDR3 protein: CASTGGVHGYGYTF
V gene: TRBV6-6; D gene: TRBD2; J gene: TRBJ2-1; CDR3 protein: CASTLTSGSYEQFF
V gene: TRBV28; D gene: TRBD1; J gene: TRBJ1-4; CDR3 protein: CASSKDEWTGNEKLFF
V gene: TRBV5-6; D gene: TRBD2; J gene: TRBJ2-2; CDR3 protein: CASSPSGRVPGELFF
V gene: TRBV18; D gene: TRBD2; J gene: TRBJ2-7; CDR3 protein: CASSPRTSGSWEQYF
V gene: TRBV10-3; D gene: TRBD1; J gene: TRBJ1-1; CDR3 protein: CATKTGVFTEAFF
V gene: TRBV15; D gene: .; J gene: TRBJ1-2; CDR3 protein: CATSPERGFYGYTF
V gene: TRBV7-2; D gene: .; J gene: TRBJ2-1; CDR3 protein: CASSLTGRNEQFF
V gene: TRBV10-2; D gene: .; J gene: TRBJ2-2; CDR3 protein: CASSARAANTGELFF
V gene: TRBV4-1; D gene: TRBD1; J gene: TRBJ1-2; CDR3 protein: CASSQGKTGFDYGYTF
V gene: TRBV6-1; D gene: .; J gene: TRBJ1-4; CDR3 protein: CASSRGAPNEKLFF
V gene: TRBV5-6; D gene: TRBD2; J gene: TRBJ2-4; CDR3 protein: CASNQEGLAADF
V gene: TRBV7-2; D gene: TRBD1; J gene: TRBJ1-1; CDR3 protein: CASRGGQVNTEAFF
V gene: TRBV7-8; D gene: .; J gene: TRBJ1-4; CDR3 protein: CASSGINEKLFF
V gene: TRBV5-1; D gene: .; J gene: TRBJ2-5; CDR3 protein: CASSLAETVEETQYF
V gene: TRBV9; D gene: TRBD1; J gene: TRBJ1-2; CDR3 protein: CASSLFPGQGYGYTF
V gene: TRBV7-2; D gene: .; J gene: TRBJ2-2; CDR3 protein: CASREWTTGELFF
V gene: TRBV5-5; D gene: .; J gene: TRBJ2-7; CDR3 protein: CASSLAGVGYEQYF
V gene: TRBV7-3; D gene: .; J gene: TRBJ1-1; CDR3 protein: CASSLTGDTEAFF
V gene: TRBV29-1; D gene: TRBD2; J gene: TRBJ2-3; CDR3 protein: CSVGGGRGTDTQYF